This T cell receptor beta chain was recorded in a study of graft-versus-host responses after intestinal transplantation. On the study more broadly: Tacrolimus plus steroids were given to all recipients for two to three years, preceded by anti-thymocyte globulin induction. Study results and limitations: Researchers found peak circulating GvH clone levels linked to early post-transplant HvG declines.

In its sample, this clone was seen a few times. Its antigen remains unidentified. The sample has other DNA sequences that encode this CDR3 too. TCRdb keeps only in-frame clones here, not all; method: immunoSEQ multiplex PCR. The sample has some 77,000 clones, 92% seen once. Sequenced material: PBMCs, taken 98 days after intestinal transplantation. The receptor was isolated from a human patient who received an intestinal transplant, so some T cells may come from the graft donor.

DNA of the CDR3: TGTGCCATTTCGGACAGCTCTGGAAACACCATATATTTT. As protein: CAISDSSGNTIYF. The chain couples TRBV10-3 to TRBJ1-3; D might be TRBD1 (6 bases). The V gene lost 9 bases and the J gene lost 0 bases, with 9 bases spanning the gap. The CDR3 has 13 amino acids. Looked up from germline, CDR1 is ENHRY and CDR2 is SYGVKD.